Below, 25 T cell receptor beta chains from the same sample are listed, as sequenced in a study of CD8+ T cells in alopecia areata. The treatment here: oral pan-JAK inhibitor, 5-10 mg twice daily. The authors extracted RNA and reverse transcribed it into cDNA as the sequencing template. Assay: immunoSEQ multiplex PCR; the TCRdb copy retains only in-frame clones and omits some. The repertoire includes about 210,000 clones, approximately 70% of them detected once, and over 1% sits in the top ten. Specimen: CD4+ T cells sorted from blood, collected at roughly week 45, from a patient treated with tofacitinib. These receptors came from a human donor with alopecia areata.

J is TRBJ2-6 and V is TRBV5-1; D is undetermined. From germline, CDR1 is SGHRS and CDR2 YFSETQ. V lost 5 bases and J lost 3, with 9 bases in between. This CDR3 is built from 14 residues. Here the CDR3 DNA reads TGCGCCAGCAGAAGCGAAGGTGGGGCCAACGTCCTGACTTTC. It specifies CASRSEGGANVLTF.

In the case of this clone: Additional DNA sequences in this sample encode the identical CDR3. The chain has TRBV4-2 and TRBJ1-1, with unresolved D. This CDR3 contains 13 residues. Germline lookup yields CDR1 LGHNA and CDR2 YNFKEQ. Trimming removed 1 base from V and 3 bases from J, with 6 bases in between. The CDR3 DNA reads TGTGCCAGCAGCCAAGCACGGTACACTGAAGCTTTCTTT. The encoded protein is CASSQARYTEAFF.

This chain joins TRBV10-2 and TRBJ1-6, with D uncertain. V lost 3 bases, J lost 9 bases, and 12 bases lay in between. CDR1 WSHSY and CDR2 SAAADI come from the germline V gene. This CDR3 contains 14 residues. The CDR3 reads CASSERTEASPLHF. In nucleotides, the CDR3 is TGCGCCAGCAGTGAAAGAACGGAGGCTTCACCCCTCCACTTT.

This rearrangement joins TRBV5-1 to TRBJ2-3; the D gene is possibly TRBD2 (5 bases). Germline V lookup: CDR1 SGHRS, CDR2 YFSETQ. The CDR3 sequence is 15 residues long. V lost 3 bases and J 0 bases, leaving 11 bases between the germline ends. The CDR3 DNA sequence: TGCGCCAGCAGCTGGGCTAGCCCTAGCACAGATACGCAGTATTTT. As protein: CASSWASPSTDTQYF.

There are a few counts of this clone. The chain carries TRBV29-1 and TRBJ2-2; D is uncertain. The CDR3 length is 13 residues. Per the germline V gene, CDR1 is SQVTM and CDR2 is ANQGSEA. V dropped 5 bases and J dropped 4 bases, with 11 bases sitting between them. The CDR3 region is CSVSPSGTGELFF. The CDR3 DNA reads TGCAGCGTTTCTCCTTCGGGCACCGGGGAGCTGTTTTTT.

This clone appeared a few times. This chain's CDR3 is CSVNSPTDTQYF. As DNA, the CDR3 is TGCAGCGTTAATTCCCCCACAGATACGCAGTATTTT. The V and J genes are TRBV29-1 and TRBJ2-3; unclear D gene. CDR1 SQVTM and CDR2 ANQGSEA come from the germline V gene. The CDR3 is 12 residues long. V was cut by 5 bases and J by 2 bases, with 8 bases left in between.

This clone appeared a few times. The chain employs TRBV5-1 and TRBJ2-6, with D possibly being TRBD1 (6 bases). Germline CDR1 reads SGHRS; CDR2 reads YFSETQ. CDR3 length: 15 residues. With 2 bases removed from V and 4 bases from J, the gap between germline ends came to 10 bases. CDR3 amino acids: CASSLRGTGANVLTF. DNA for the CDR3: TGCGCCAGCAGCTTAAGAGGGACAGGGGCCAACGTCCTGACTTTC.

The chain joins TRBV29-1 to TRBJ1-1; D is undetermined. CDR1 is SQVTM and CDR2 is ANQGSEA in the germline V gene. The CDR3 has 13 amino acids. V was shortened by 2 bases and J by 0 bases, with 7 bases between the two germline ends. CDR3 DNA: TGCAGCGTTGAATCAGGCCTGAACACTGAAGCTTTCTTT. Amino acid sequence: CSVESGLNTEAFF.

V gene TRBV16 combines with J gene TRBJ2-5, with no clear D. The CDR3 is 14 amino acids. Germline V gene lookup returns CDR1 KGHSY and CDR2 FQNENV. Trimming took off 0 bases at V and 2 bases at J, with 7 bases between the two ends. In DNA form, the CDR3 reads TGTGCCAGCAGCCAATCGCGACGACAAGAGACCCAGTACTTC. It yields the protein CASSQSRRQETQYF. Filled out from reference TRBV16 and TRBJ2-5, the complete variable domain reads GEEVAQTPKHLVRGEGQKAKLYCAPIKGHSYVFWYQQVLKNEFKFLISFQNENVFDETGMPKERFSAKCLPNSPCSLEIQATKLEDSAVYFCASSQSRRQETQYFGPGTRLLVL.

The genes are TRBV5-1 and TRBJ1-5, with TRBD1 identical over 7 bases. The J segment lost 0 bases and the V segment lost 4 bases, leaving 28 bases of the junction unmatched. Germline V gene data show CDR1 as SGHRS and CDR2 as YFSETQ. The length of the CDR3 is 23 residues. The CDR3 coding sequence is TGCGCCAGCAGCAGCCGCGAGGGCCCCAAGTTACCTGACAGGGACTATAGCAATCAGCCCCAGCATTTT. It translates to CASSSREGPKLPDRDYSNQPQHF.

The chain couples TRBV18 to TRBJ1-1; TRBD1 is a possible D gene (5 bases). V was clipped by 2 bases and J by 0 bases, with 10 bases between them. Germline-derived CDR1 and CDR2 are KGHSH and LQKENI. This CDR3 comprises 15 residues. CDR3 in DNA: TGTGCCAGCTCACCAGCAGGGAACATGAACACTGAAGCTTTCTTT. Its protein is CASSPAGNMNTEAFF.

This clone was observed a few times. The V and J genes are TRBV11-2 and TRBJ2-7; 9 positions agree with TRBD2. Germline lookup yields CDR1 SGHAT and CDR2 FQNNGV. This CDR3 has 15 residues. Unmatched junction bases numbered 6, after V lost 2 bases and J lost 4 bases. The CDR3 DNA sequence: TGTGCCAGCAGCTTACGTAGCGGGGGAGCGTACGAGCAGTACTTC. Translation: CASSLRSGGAYEQYF.

This sequence joins TRBV5-1 and TRBJ1-1; 9 bases are a match to TRBD1. The CDR3 is made up of 14 amino acids. J gave up 6 bases and V 4 bases, and 7 bases lay outside the gene matches. CDR1 and CDR2 (germline): SGHRS, YFSETQ. This chain's CDR3 is CASSQDRGASEAFF. Here the CDR3 DNA reads TGCGCCAGCAGCCAGGACAGGGGCGCATCTGAAGCTTTCTTT.

The chain combines TRBV5-1 with TRBJ2-6, with unresolved D. Trimming stripped 4 bases from V and 0 bases from J, with 8 bases between. CDR3 length equals 15 residues. Germline V lookup: CDR1 SGHRS, CDR2 YFSETQ. The CDR3 DNA follows: TGCGCCAGCAGCCCAGACAACTCTGGGGCCAACGTCCTGACTTTC. The encoded protein is CASSPDNSGANVLTF.

The chain employs TRBV25-1 and TRBJ1-1, with D tentatively TRBD1 (6 bases). Trimming left V 6 bases short and J 1 base short, with 9 bases between. The CDR3 sequence is 13 residues long. Looked up from germline, CDR1 is MGHDK and CDR2 is SYGVNS. CDR3 sequence reads: CASRETGNTEAFF. The DNA of the CDR3 is TGTGCCAGCAGGGAGACAGGGAACACTGAAGCTTTCTTT.

The genes are TRBV7-2 and TRBJ2-7; 11 nucleotides line up with TRBD2. The CDR3 covers 15 residues. Germline assignment: CDR1 SGHTA and CDR2 FQGNSA. Trimming at V came to 5 bases and at J to 2 bases, leaving 5 bases not matched to a gene. CDR3 sequence: CASSRRLAGTYEQYF. CDR3 DNA sequence: TGTGCCAGCAGCCGAAGACTAGCGGGGACCTACGAGCAGTACTTC.

V gene TRBV11-3 combines with J gene TRBJ2-1; no reliable D call. CDR3 length: 15 residues. With 1 base removed from V and 4 bases from J, the gap between germline ends came to 11 bases. Germline assignment: CDR1 SGHNT and CDR2 YENEEA. The DNA of the CDR3 is TGTGCCAGCAGCTTAGCTAGGCAGCTTTACAATGAGCAGTTCTTC. Translated, it gives CASSLARQLYNEQFF.

This clone has only a few counts. The chain couples TRBV29-1 to TRBJ2-2, with a tentative D call TRBD2 (7 bases). This CDR3 region has 14 residues. V gave up 3 bases and J gave up 2 bases, with 10 bases separating them. Germline CDR1 reads SQVTM; CDR2 reads ANQGSEA. Written as DNA, the CDR3 is TGCAGCGTTGATCGGGGGGCAAACACCGGGGAGCTGTTTTTT. This encodes CSVDRGANTGELFF.

The genes are TRBV7-2 and TRBJ2-5; maybe TRBD1 (5 bases). The germline gives CDR1 SGHTA, CDR2 FQGNSA. The ends were cut back, 5 bases at V and 4 bases at J, with 14 bases in the middle. The CDR3 length is 14 residues. This CDR3 is CASSPSGRVETQYF. The CDR3 DNA is TGTGCCAGCAGCCCTTCGGGCAGGGTAGAGACCCAGTACTTC.

The V gene is TRBV7-9, the J gene TRBJ1-4; D gene uncertain. The length of the CDR3 is 13 residues. Germline V gives CDR1 SEHNR, CDR2 FQNEAQ (reference sequence). The V end lost 5 bases, the J end lost 4 bases, and 8 bases lay between the germline ends. DNA of the CDR3: TGTGCCAGCAGCCAGCCAAATAATGAAAAACTGTTTTTT. The encoded protein is CASSQPNNEKLFF.

V gene TRBV30 combines with J gene TRBJ1-2, with 10 bases fitting TRBD1. Germline values: CDR1 GTSNPN, CDR2 SVGIG (reference sequence). Germline trimming cut 2 bases from V and 4 bases from J; bases unmatched to any gene: 10. The CDR3 totals 16 residues. Here the CDR3 DNA reads TGTGCCTGGAGTAAAGCCCGGGACAGGGGCTCCTATGGCTACACCTTC. Protein: CAWSKARDRGSYGYTF.

The V and J genes are TRBV5-1 and TRBJ2-6; weak D call: TRBD2 (5 bases). Between the trimmed V and J ends, which lost 4 bases and 3 bases, there was a span of 8 bases. The CDR3 runs to 14 residues. Germline-derived CDR1 and CDR2 are SGHRS and YFSETQ. CDR3 sequence reads: CASSARVGANVLTF. CDR3 DNA sequence: TGCGCCAGCAGCGCGCGGGTTGGGGCCAACGTCCTGACTTTC.

The chain couples TRBV25-1 to TRBJ1-1; no clear D gene. Germline V lookup: CDR1 MGHDK, CDR2 SYGVNS. Trimming removed 4 bases at V and 4 bases at J, with 10 bases between. CDR3 length: 13 residues. This CDR3 reads CASSVSVGTEAFF. The CDR3, as DNA: TGTGCCAGCAGTGTTTCTGTGGGCACTGAAGCTTTCTTT.

V usage is TRBV11-2 and J usage is TRBJ1-2; no clear D. The CDR3 spans 14 residues. V was pared by 3 bases and J by 8 bases, with 16 bases between. CDR1 and CDR2 from the germline V gene are SGHAT and FQNNGV. CDR3 DNA sequence: TGTGCCAGCAGCTTTGACTCGGCCTACGGGGGCTACACCTTC. Amino acid sequence: CASSFDSAYGGYTF. Using reference TRBV11-2 and TRBJ1-2 for the parts outside the CDR3, the full variable domain is EAGVAQSPRYKIIEKRQSVAFWCNPISGHATLYWYQQILGQGPKLLIQFQNNGVVDDSQLPKDRFSAERLKGVDSTLKIQPAKLEDSAVYLCASSFDSAYGGYTFGSGTRLTVV.

The chain carries TRBV18 and TRBJ2-5; TRBD1 is a possible D gene (6 bases). V shed 3 bases and J shed 1 base, with 18 bases lying between them. This CDR3 spans 17 amino acids. Per the germline V gene, CDR1 is KGHSH and CDR2 is LQKENI. CDR3 in amino acids: CASSPLGQQAFQETQYF. The CDR3, as DNA: TGTGCCAGCTCACCCCTCGGACAGCAAGCCTTCCAAGAGACCCAGTACTTC.